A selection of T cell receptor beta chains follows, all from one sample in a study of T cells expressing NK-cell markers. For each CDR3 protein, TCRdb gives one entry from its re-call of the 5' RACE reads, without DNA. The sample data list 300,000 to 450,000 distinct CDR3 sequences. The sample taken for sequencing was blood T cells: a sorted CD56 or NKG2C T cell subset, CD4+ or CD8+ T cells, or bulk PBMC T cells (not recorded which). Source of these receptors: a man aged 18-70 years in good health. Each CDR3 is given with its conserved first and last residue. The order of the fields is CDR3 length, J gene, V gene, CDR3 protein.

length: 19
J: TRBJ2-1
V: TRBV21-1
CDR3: CASSKASQKGQKSYNEQFF

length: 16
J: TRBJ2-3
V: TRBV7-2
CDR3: CASSFSSAGGPDTQYF

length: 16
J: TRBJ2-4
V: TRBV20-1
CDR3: CSAATKEQRGKNIQYF

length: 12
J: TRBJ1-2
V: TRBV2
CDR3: CASTPLLYGYTF

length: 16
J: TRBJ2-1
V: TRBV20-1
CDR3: CSARPRAGSSYNEQFF

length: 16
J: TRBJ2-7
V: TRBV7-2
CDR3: CASSLALGGGQYEQYF

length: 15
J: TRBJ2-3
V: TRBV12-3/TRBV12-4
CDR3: CASSPELAGLDTQYF

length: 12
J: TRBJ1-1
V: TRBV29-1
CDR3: CSASRGHTEAFF

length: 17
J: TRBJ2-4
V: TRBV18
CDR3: CASSPDSYFASGDIQYF

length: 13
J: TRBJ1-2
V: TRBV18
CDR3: CASLRDRVSGYTF

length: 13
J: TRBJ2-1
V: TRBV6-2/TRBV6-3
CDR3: CASTIPPLNEQFF

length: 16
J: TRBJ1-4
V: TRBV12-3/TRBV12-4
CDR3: CASSLGAGDWNEKLFF